This T cell receptor (beta chain) was documented in a study of T cell responses to AZD1222 COVID-19 vaccine. Findings of the study overall: Per reports, nearly half of all spike-specific TCRs target regions that are unmutated in variants. Most donors were white British and more were female, and clonal diversity was possibly underestimated. All repertoire sampling was performed exclusively after the peak T cell response. Spike-specific TCR breadth and depth both grew after two AZD1222 doses.

This clone appeared a single time. What it binds is unknown. CDR3 length: 14 residues. The germline gives CDR1 MNHEY, CDR2 SMNVEV (reference sequence). Trimming took 3 bases from V and 3 from J, leaving 8 bases between them. Clones were sequenced by immunoSEQ multiplex PCR, and TCRdb holds only the in-frame ones, with some missing. The table includes roughly 150,000 clones, around 85% detected once. The material was peripheral blood, obtained after recovery from COVID-19. The gene calls are TRBV27 and TRBJ2-2; unclear D gene. The receptor comes from an adult who had recovered from COVID-19. The CDR3 DNA reads as TGTGCCAGCAGTTTCGGTACGGACACCGGGGAGCTGTTTTTT. Its translation: CASSFGTDTGELFF.